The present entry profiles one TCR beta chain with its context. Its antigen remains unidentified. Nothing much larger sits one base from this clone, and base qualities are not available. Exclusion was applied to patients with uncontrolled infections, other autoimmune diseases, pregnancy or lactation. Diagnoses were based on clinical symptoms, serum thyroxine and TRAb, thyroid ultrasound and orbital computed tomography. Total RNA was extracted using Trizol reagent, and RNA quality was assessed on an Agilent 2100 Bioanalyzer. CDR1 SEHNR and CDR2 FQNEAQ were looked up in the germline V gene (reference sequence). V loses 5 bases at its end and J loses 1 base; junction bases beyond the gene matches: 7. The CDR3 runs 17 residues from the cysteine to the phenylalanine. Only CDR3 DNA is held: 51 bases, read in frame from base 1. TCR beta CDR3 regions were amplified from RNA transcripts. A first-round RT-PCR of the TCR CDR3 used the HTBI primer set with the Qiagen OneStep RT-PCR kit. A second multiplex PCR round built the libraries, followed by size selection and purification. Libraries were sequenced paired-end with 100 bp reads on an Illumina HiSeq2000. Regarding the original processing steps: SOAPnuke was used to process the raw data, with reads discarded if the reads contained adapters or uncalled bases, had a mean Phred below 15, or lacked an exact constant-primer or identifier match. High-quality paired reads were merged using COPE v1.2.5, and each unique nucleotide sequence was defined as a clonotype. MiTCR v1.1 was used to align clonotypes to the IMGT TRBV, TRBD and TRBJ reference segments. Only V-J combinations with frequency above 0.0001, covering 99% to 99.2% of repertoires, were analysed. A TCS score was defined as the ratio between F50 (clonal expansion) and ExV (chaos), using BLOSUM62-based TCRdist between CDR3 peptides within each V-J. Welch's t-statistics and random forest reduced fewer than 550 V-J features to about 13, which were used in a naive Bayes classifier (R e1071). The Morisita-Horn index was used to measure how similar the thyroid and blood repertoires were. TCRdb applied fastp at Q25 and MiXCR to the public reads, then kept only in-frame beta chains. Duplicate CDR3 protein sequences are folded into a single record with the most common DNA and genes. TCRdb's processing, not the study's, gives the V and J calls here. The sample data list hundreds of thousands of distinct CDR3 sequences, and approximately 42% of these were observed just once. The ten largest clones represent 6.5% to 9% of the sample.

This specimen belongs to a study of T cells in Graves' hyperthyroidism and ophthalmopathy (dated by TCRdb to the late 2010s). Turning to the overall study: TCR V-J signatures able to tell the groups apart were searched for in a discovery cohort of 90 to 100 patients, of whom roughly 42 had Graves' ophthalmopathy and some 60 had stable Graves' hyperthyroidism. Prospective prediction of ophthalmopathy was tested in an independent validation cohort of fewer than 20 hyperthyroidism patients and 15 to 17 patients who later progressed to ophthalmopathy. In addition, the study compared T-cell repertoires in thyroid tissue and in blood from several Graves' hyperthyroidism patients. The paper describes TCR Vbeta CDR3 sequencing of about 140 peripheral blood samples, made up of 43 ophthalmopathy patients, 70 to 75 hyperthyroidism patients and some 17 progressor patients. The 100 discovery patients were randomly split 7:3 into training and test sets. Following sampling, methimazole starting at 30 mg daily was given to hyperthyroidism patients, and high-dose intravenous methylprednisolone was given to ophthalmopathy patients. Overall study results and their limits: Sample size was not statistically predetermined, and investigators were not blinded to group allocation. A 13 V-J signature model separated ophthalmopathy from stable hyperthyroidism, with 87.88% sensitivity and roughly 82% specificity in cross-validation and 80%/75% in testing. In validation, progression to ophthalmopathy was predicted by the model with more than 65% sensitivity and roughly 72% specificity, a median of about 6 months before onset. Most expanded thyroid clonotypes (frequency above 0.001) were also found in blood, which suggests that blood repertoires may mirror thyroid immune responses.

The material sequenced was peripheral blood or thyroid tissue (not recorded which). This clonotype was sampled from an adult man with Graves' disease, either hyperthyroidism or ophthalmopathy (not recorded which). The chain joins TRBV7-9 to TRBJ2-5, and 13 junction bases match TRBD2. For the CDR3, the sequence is CASSTRTSGGSQETQYF. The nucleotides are TGTGCCAGCAGCACCCGGACTAGCGGGGGCTCCCAAGAGACCCAGTACTTC.